This TCR beta chain was sequenced in a study of shared T cell receptors in the human thymus. With 5 bases removed from V and 5 bases from J, the gap between germline ends came to 16 bases. The CDR3 is made up of 15 amino acids. Germline V gives CDR1 MDHEN, CDR2 SYDVKM. Some clones are missing from TCRdb's copy, which holds only in-frame ones; the method was immunoSEQ multiplex PCR. The table shows over 350,000 clones, with 85% to 95% occurring only once. This receptor was taken from a human donor. Source material: thymocytes. The chain recombines TRBV28 with TRBJ1-5; D gene ambiguous. This CDR3 is CASSQEFFRDQPQHF. The CDR3 coding sequence is TGTGCCAGCAGTCAGGAGTTTTTTCGCGATCAGCCCCAGCATTTT.